Below, 14 T cell receptor beta chains from the same sample are listed, as sequenced in a study of cytomegalovirus exposure and HLA in healthy donors. Only in-frame clones appear in the TCRdb table, and some are missing; sequencing was by immunoSEQ multiplex PCR. The table includes some 150,000 clones, approximately 90% detected once. Specimen: PBMCs. The receptors here all came from a man aged 18 to 30 in good health and CMV-seropositive.

The rearrangement joins TRBV9 to TRBJ2-2; 10 nucleotides agree with TRBD1. CDR1 SGDLS and CDR2 YYNGEE come from the germline V gene. The V segment lost 3 bases and the J segment 5 bases; nucleotides outside the gene matches: 4. This CDR3 comprises 15 residues. In nucleotides, the CDR3 is TGTGCCAGCAGCGGTGGGACAGGGGAAACCGGGGAGCTGTTTTTT. Translation gives CASSGGTGETGELFF. Full variable domain (outside the CDR3, taken from reference TRBV9 and TRBJ2-2): DSGVTQTPKHLITATGQRVTLRCSPRSGDLSVYWYQQSLDQGLQFLIQYYNGEERAKGNILERFSAQQFPDLHSELNLSSLELGDSALYFCASSGGTGETGELFFGEGSRLTVL.

The chain recombines TRBV6-4 with TRBJ2-1, with 10 nucleotides matching TRBD2. This CDR3 comprises 15 residues. The germline V gene has CDR1 MRHNA and CDR2 SNTAGT. With V trimmed by 3 bases and J by 6 bases, 5 bases remained unmatched. The CDR3 is CASSDLAGVGNEQFF. In DNA form, the CDR3 reads TGTGCCAGCAGTGATCTAGCGGGAGTGGGCAATGAGCAGTTCTTC.

V gene TRBV7-9 combines with J gene TRBJ1-6; D possibly corresponds to TRBD1 (5 bases). Germline V lookup: CDR1 SEHNR, CDR2 FQNEAQ (reference sequence). The CDR3 is made up of 13 amino acids. V was shortened by 3 bases and J by 6 bases, with 6 bases between the two germline ends. The CDR3 nucleotides are TGTGCCAGCAGCTTTGGGGCTAATTCACCCCTCCACTTT. This sequence encodes CASSFGANSPLHF.

The J gene is TRBJ1-2, the V gene TRBV6-5, with TRBD1 matching 9 bases. Germline CDR1 reads MNHEY; CDR2 reads SVGAGI. With V trimmed by 2 bases and J by 8 bases, 3 bases remained unmatched. There are 13 residues in the CDR3. The CDR3 here is CASSYDRGFGYTF. The CDR3 nucleotides read TGTGCCAGCAGTTACGACAGGGGGTTCGGCTACACCTTC.

The V and J genes are TRBV5-5 and TRBJ1-1, with 7 bases aligning to TRBD1. Germline V gene data show CDR1 as SGHKS and CDR2 as YYEKEE (reference sequence). CDR3 length: 14 residues. V lost 4 bases and J lost 4; bases outside the gene matches: 7. Here the CDR3 reads CASSNRTGGTEAFF. CDR3 coding DNA: TGTGCCAGCAGCAACCGGACAGGCGGCACTGAAGCTTTCTTT.

The CDR3 reads CASSPSTGELFF. CDR3 DNA: TGTGCCAGCTCGCCTAGCACCGGGGAGCTGTTTTTT. The chain couples TRBV18 to TRBJ2-2; D uncertain. In germline, CDR1 is KGHSH, CDR2 LQKENI. This CDR3 has 12 amino acids. The V and J ends lost 6 bases and 4 bases respectively, with 6 bases between them.

The V gene is TRBV6-1, the J gene TRBJ1-1, with 8 bases aligning to TRBD1. The CDR3 runs 13 residues. Germline V gene lookup returns CDR1 MNHNS and CDR2 SASEGT. Unmatched junction bases numbered 1, after V lost 4 bases and J lost 3 bases. The CDR3 region has the DNA TGTGCCAGCAGTGGACAGGGGCACACTGAAGCTTTCTTT. Translation gives CASSGQGHTEAFF.

This clone was seen only a few times. The rearrangement joins TRBV2 to TRBJ1-5; D remains unclear. The CDR3 runs to 12 residues. Trimming took off 7 bases at V and 7 bases at J, with 11 bases between the two ends. Germline CDR1 reads SNHLY; CDR2 reads FYNNEI. CDR3 DNA: TGTGCCAGCACCGAGGGAGGGCAGCCCCAGCATTTT. It yields the protein CASTEGGQPQHF.

The chain couples TRBV7-3 to TRBJ2-1, with TRBD2 identical over 9 bases. Germline-derived CDR1 and CDR2 are SGHTA and FQGTGA. The CDR3 is 15 residues long. J was trimmed by 6 bases and V by 5 bases; bases with no gene match: 8. The CDR3 DNA follows: TGTGCCAGCAGCCGTTACAGCGGGGGGATCAATGAGCAGTTCTTC. It codes for CASSRYSGGINEQFF.

The V call is TRBV25-1, the J call TRBJ2-7; no clear D gene. This CDR3 region has 12 residues. CDR1 and CDR2 from the germline V gene are MGHDK and SYGVNS. Trimming pared 3 bases from V and 5 bases from J, leaving 8 bases between. Written as DNA, the CDR3 is TGTGCCAGCAGTGACCCTTTCCACGAGCAGTACTTC. Protein: CASSDPFHEQYF.

The genes are TRBV5-4 and TRBJ1-1, with 9 bases aligning to TRBD1. Germline trimming cut 4 bases from V and 1 base from J; bases unmatched to any gene: 5. In germline, CDR1 is SGHNT, CDR2 YYREEE (reference sequence). This CDR3 is built from 15 residues. The CDR3, as DNA: TGTGCCAGCAGCCGTACAGGGGGCGAGAACACTGAAGCTTTCTTT. Protein sequence: CASSRTGGENTEAFF.

The chain combines TRBV18 with TRBJ2-2, with D unclear. The germline V and J ends were trimmed by 5 bases and 10 bases, with 8 bases remaining between them. CDR1 and CDR2 (germline): KGHSH, LQKENI. The CDR3 has 11 residues. This CDR3 is CASSGPMELFF. DNA of the CDR3: TGTGCCAGCTCAGGGCCAATGGAGCTGTTTTTT. The full variable domain, with the rest looked up from reference TRBV18 and TRBJ2-2, is NAGVMQNPRHLVRRRGQEARLRCSPMKGHSHVYWYRQLPEEGLKFMVYLQKENIIDESGMPKERFSAEFPKEGPSILRIQQVVRGDSAAYFCASSGPMELFFGEGSRLTVL.

CDR3 bases: TGTGCCAGCAGTGGGGACAGGAATCAGCCCCAGCATTTT. As protein: CASSGDRNQPQHF. The gene calls are TRBV6-1 and TRBJ1-5, with TRBD1 matching 8 bases. The V gene end was trimmed by 4 bases and the J gene end by 4 bases; junction bases not matched to a gene: 0. Germline-derived CDR1 and CDR2 are MNHNS and SASEGT. The CDR3 consists of 13 residues.

The chain links TRBV7-2 to TRBJ1-2; possibly TRBD1 for D (5 bases). The V and J ends lost 2 bases and 5 bases respectively, with 6 bases between them. Looked up from germline, CDR1 is SGHTA and CDR2 is FQGNSA. CDR3 length: 12 amino acids. This CDR3 is CASSLRQYGYTF. CDR3 nucleotides: TGTGCCAGCAGCTTACGACAGTATGGCTACACCTTC.